One sample yielded the 5 T cell receptor beta chains listed below, sequenced in a study of blood T cell repertoires in COVID-19. The repertoire was sequenced with immunoSEQ multiplex PCR; TCRdb's copy has only in-frame clones and lacks some. The table lists roughly 150,000 clones, 88% of them singletons. Sequenced: peripheral blood. The receptors originated from a man over 45 who had recovered from COVID-19.

This clone is a singleton in its sample. Other nucleotide sequences from this sample produce the same CDR3. The chain uses TRBV5-1 and TRBJ2-3; D remains ambiguous. CDR1 is SGHRS and CDR2 is YFSETQ in the germline V gene. V was cut by 1 base and J by 3 bases, with 3 bases left in between. The CDR3 has 12 amino acids. The chain's CDR3 is CASSLSTDTQYF. DNA of the CDR3: TGCGCCAGCAGCTTGTCGACAGATACGCAGTATTTT.

The rearrangement links TRBV29-1 to TRBJ2-3, with TRBD1 matching 7 bases. The CDR3 is 11 amino acids. Germline CDR1 SQVTM, CDR2 ANQGSEA. J was trimmed by 6 bases and V by 6 bases; bases with no gene match: 3. CDR3 sequence reads: CSVGRGDTQYF. For the CDR3, the DNA is TGCAGCGTCGGCAGGGGGGATACGCAGTATTTT.

The chain combines TRBV4-1 with TRBJ1-5; tentatively, D is TRBD1 (5 bases). There are 19 residues in the CDR3. CDR1 and CDR2 (germline): MGHRA, YSYEKL. V was trimmed by 1 base and J by 0 bases, leaving 19 bases between them. CDR3 DNA: TGCGCCAGCAGCCAAGGCGGGACCCGATCCGGGTATAGCAATCAGCCCCAGCATTTT. Its translation: CASSQGGTRSGYSNQPQHF.

The chain is built from TRBV6-5 and TRBJ1-2, with TRBD1 matching over 10 bases. Trimming removed 6 bases from V and 8 bases from J; junction bases left unmatched: 9. CDR1 MNHEY and CDR2 SVGAGI come from the germline V gene. This CDR3 spans 14 amino acids. The CDR3 DNA reads as TGTGCCAGCAGGAGGGACAGGGGTGTTGTCGGCTACACCTTC. Residues: CASRRDRGVVGYTF.

The rearrangement uses TRBV4-3 and TRBJ2-5, with TRBD1 matching over 12 bases. CDR3 length: 15 residues. Germline V lookup: CDR1 LGHNA, CDR2 YSLEER. V shed 3 bases, J shed 5 bases, and the junction held 4 bases outside the gene matches. CDR3 in amino acids: CASSQGTGGSETQYF. CDR3 DNA: TGCGCCAGCAGCCAGGGGACAGGGGGCTCGGAGACCCAGTACTTC.